These 4 T cell receptor beta chains share one sample of origin, sequenced in a study of beta chain features in type 1 diabetes (dated by TCRdb to between 2018 and 2020). Receptor amplification or capture employed the immunoSEQ multiplex PCR assay. All of the isolated RNA was reverse transcribed with the High Capacity cDNA Reverse Transcription Kit, so expressed TCRB transcripts were sequenced. TCRdb took over this immuneACCESS table, retaining in-frame rearrangements with V and J assigned. Such tables are incomplete; in checked studies, under half of the missing clones stem from an unresolved V gene, and the remainder is unexplained. The table for this sample lists 600,000 to 700,000 clones; 12% of them were counted only once. The ten largest clones capture about 0.11% of the sample. These TCRs' antigens remain unknown. Here is what the overall study found, with its caveats: A moderate but significant shortening of TCRB CDR3 length was observed in type 1 diabetes patients in all four CD4+ subsets.

The sequenced material came from naive CD4+ T cells from blood. The cell subset or site label of this sample denotes: true naive CD4+ T cells. The receptors originated from a man aged 25-45 years with type 1 diabetes.

The sample holds a few counts of this clone. V gene TRBV5-1 combines with J gene TRBJ2-5; no reliable D call. The germline gives CDR1 SGHRS, CDR2 YFSETQ. The CDR3 has 13 amino acids. V dropped 2 bases and J dropped 2 bases, with 7 bases sitting between them. Here the CDR3 reads CASSFAEQETQYF. In DNA, the CDR3 is TGCGCCAGCAGCTTCGCAGAACAAGAGACCCAGTACTTC. The full variable domain, completed using reference TRBV5-1 and TRBJ2-5, is KAGVTQTPRYLIKTRGQQVTLSCSPISGHRSVSWYQQTPGQGLQFLFEYFSETQRNKGNFPGRFSGRQFSNSRSEMNVSTLELGDSALYLCASSFAEQETQYFGPGTRLLVL.

The chain carries TRBV27 and TRBJ2-1, with 8 bases aligning to TRBD2. Trimming cost V 0 bases and J 4 bases; bases outside gene matches: 5. The CDR3 is 16 amino acids. CDR1 MNHEY and CDR2 SMNVEV come from the germline V gene (reference sequence). The CDR3, as DNA: TGTGCCAGCAGTTTATCGATGCAGCGGGGGTACAATGAGCAGTTCTTC. Amino acids: CASSLSMQRGYNEQFF.

The J gene is TRBJ1-1, the V gene TRBV5-4; D is ambiguous. CDR1 and CDR2 (germline): SGHNT, YYREEE (reference sequence). With 3 bases removed from V and 2 bases from J, the gap between germline ends came to 11 bases. The length of the CDR3 is 14 residues. This CDR3 is CASSWEAVNTEAFF. CDR3 sequence (DNA): TGTGCCAGCAGCTGGGAGGCAGTCAACACTGAAGCTTTCTTT.

This clone was seen more than once but under ten times. The CDR3 sequence is CAISDSNGYTF. Written as DNA, the CDR3 is TGTGCCATCAGTGATTCTAATGGCTACACCTTC. V and J are TRBV10-3 and TRBJ1-2; no clear D gene. The V and J ends lost 3 bases and 6 bases respectively, with 5 bases between them. There are 11 residues in the CDR3. Per the germline V gene, CDR1 is ENHRY and CDR2 is SYGVKD.